What follows are 26 T cell receptor beta chains derived from one specimen sequenced in a study of shared clonotypes between healthy human individuals. Naive CD8 cells lacked CD45RO and underwent positive selection for CCR7, leaving out terminally differentiated effector memory CD45RA+ cells. Only in-frame clones appear in the TCRdb table, and some are missing; sequencing was by immunoSEQ multiplex PCR. The profile shows some 630,000 clones, about 96% of them singletons. Sequenced: naive CD8+ T cells sorted from blood. These receptors were collected from a woman in her twenties or thirties in good health.

V is TRBV9 and J is TRBJ1-2; 10 nucleotides match TRBD1. Trimming at V came to 3 bases and at J to 4 bases, leaving 9 bases not matched to a gene. This CDR3 has 16 amino acids. Germline lookup yields CDR1 SGDLS and CDR2 YYNGEE. The CDR3 DNA follows: TGTGCCAGCAGCGGATGGACAGGGGGACCCGGCTATGGCTACACCTTC. Encoded protein: CASSGWTGGPGYGYTF. Looking up the rest from reference TRBV9 and TRBJ1-2 gives the full variable domain: DSGVTQTPKHLITATGQRVTLRCSPRSGDLSVYWYQQSLDQGLQFLIQYYNGEERAKGNILERFSAQQFPDLHSELNLSSLELGDSALYFCASSGWTGGPGYGYTFGSGTRLTVV.

The rearrangement joins TRBV5-8 to TRBJ2-3; a weak D match, TRBD1 (6 bases). V shed 2 bases and J shed 3 bases, with 16 bases lying between them. The CDR3 runs to 16 residues. Germline-derived CDR1 and CDR2 are SGHTS and YDEGEE. As DNA, the CDR3 is TGTGCCAGCAGCTTCACCAGACGAGGGGGTACAGATACGCAGTATTTT. Protein: CASSFTRRGGTDTQYF.

The chain carries TRBV7-2 and TRBJ2-4; 9 bases are shared with TRBD2. The CDR3 contains 17 residues. Germline V gene data show CDR1 as SGHTA and CDR2 as FQGNSA. The V gene end was trimmed by 6 bases and the J gene end by 2 bases; junction bases not matched to a gene: 11. CDR3 protein: CASSPPTSGSSKNIQYF. In nucleotides, the CDR3 is TGTGCCAGCAGTCCACCGACTAGCGGTTCGTCCAAAAACATTCAGTACTTC.

The chain is built from TRBV19 and TRBJ2-7, with 8 bases identical to TRBD1. The CDR3 is made up of 14 amino acids. From germline, CDR1 is LNHDA and CDR2 SQIVND (reference sequence). Trimming cost V 3 bases and J 3 bases; bases outside gene matches: 4. The CDR3 reads CASSIGRGLYEQYF. The CDR3 nucleotides are TGTGCCAGTAGTATCGGCAGGGGGCTCTACGAGCAGTACTTC.

The CDR3 nucleotides read TGTGCCAGCAGCCCTCCGGGGCCTGAAGCTTTCTTT. Residues: CASSPPGPEAFF. This chain uses TRBV7-9 with TRBJ1-1, with D perhaps matching TRBD1 (5 bases). Per germline, CDR1 SEHNR and CDR2 FQNEAQ (reference sequence). Deletions cut 5 bases from V and 6 bases from J, with 10 bases between. This CDR3 is 12 amino acids long.

This clone was counted once. The chain couples TRBV9 to TRBJ1-2, with D maybe TRBD1 (5 bases). The CDR3 runs 14 residues. V lost 2 bases and J lost 1, with 9 bases in between. The germline V gene has CDR1 SGDLS and CDR2 YYNGEE. The CDR3 is CASSVGGVNYGYTF. CDR3 bases: TGTGCCAGCAGCGTGGGGGGTGTTAACTATGGCTACACCTTC.

V is TRBV7-9 and J is TRBJ2-5, with D unresolved. Deletions cut 1 base from V and 11 bases from J, with 11 bases between. Germline V CDR1 and CDR2: SEHNR, FQNEAQ (reference sequence). The CDR3 contains 12 residues. The CDR3 protein is CASSLDIAEQYF. CDR3 nucleotide sequence: TGTGCCAGCAGCTTAGATATTGCGGAGCAGTACTTC.

V usage is TRBV27 and J usage is TRBJ2-7; TRBD2 matches 9 bases. CDR3 size: 14 residues. Trimming at V came to 5 bases and at J to 4 bases, leaving 6 bases not matched to a gene. Germline values: CDR1 MNHEY, CDR2 SMNVEV (reference sequence). The CDR3 region is CASSPGLALYEQYF. As DNA, the CDR3 is TGTGCCAGCAGTCCGGGACTAGCTTTATACGAGCAGTACTTC.

Only one count was recorded for this clone. The chain couples TRBV19 to TRBJ2-7; 7 bases match TRBD1. The CDR3 has 15 residues. The J segment lost 2 bases and the V segment lost 2 bases, leaving 6 bases of the junction unmatched. Germline V gene lookup returns CDR1 LNHDA and CDR2 SQIVND (reference sequence). In DNA form, the CDR3 reads TGTGCCAGTAGTATAAGACAGGGACACACCTACGAGCAGTACTTC. This encodes CASSIRQGHTYEQYF.

This clone came up once. The chain combines TRBV7-9 with TRBJ1-4; the D is unclear. Germline CDR1 SEHNR, CDR2 FQNEAQ (reference sequence). This CDR3 has 14 amino acids. Trimming took off 1 base at V and 7 bases at J, with 10 bases between the two ends. CDR3 protein: CASSLEINREKLFF. The DNA of the CDR3 is TGTGCCAGCAGCTTAGAGATTAACCGTGAAAAACTGTTTTTT.

The V call is TRBV9, the J call TRBJ1-1, with 9 positions matching TRBD1. Germline CDR1 reads SGDLS; CDR2 reads YYNGEE. The CDR3 length is 13 residues. V shed 3 bases, J shed 8 bases, and the junction held 5 bases outside the gene matches. The CDR3 region is CASSEQGAREAFF. The CDR3 nucleotides are TGTGCCAGCAGCGAACAGGGGGCCAGAGAAGCTTTCTTT.

This chain uses TRBV27 with TRBJ2-2; tentative D call: TRBD1 (5 bases). Germline CDR1 and CDR2: MNHEY and SMNVEV (reference sequence). This CDR3 contains 15 residues. Trimming cost V 2 bases and J 5 bases, with 12 bases left between them. The CDR3 DNA sequence: TGTGCCAGCAGTTTAATTGGGGCAGGGACCGGGGAGCTGTTTTTT. It codes for CASSLIGAGTGELFF.

This rearrangement joins TRBV4-1 to TRBJ2-2, with 13 bases identical to TRBD2. From germline, CDR1 is MGHRA and CDR2 YSYEKL. V was clipped by 2 bases and J by 4 bases; unmatched bases: 7. CDR3 length equals 18 residues. CDR3 sequence reads: CASSQTGLAGVVTGELFF. In nucleotides, the CDR3 is TGCGCCAGCAGCCAAACTGGACTAGCGGGAGTGGTCACCGGGGAGCTGTTTTTT.

The chain combines TRBV4-2 with TRBJ2-1, with TRBD2 identical over 11 bases. Germline lookup yields CDR1 LGHNA and CDR2 YNFKEQ. The CDR3 consists of 16 residues. Unmatched junction bases numbered 5, after V lost 2 bases and J lost 5 bases. In DNA, the CDR3 is TGTGCCAGCAGCCAAATAGCGGGAGGGCTAGACAATGAGCAGTTCTTC. This sequence encodes CASSQIAGGLDNEQFF.

This chain joins TRBV29-1 and TRBJ2-7, with D tentatively TRBD1 (6 bases). The CDR3 loop spans 12 amino acids. V was shortened by 4 bases and J by 5 bases, with 12 bases between the two germline ends. Germline CDR1 SQVTM, CDR2 ANQGSEA. The CDR3 DNA sequence: TGCAGCGTTGTCGACAGGCTCAACGAGCAGTACTTC. Translation gives CSVVDRLNEQYF.

The rearrangement joins TRBV18 to TRBJ1-2; the match to TRBD1 covers 7 bases. The germline gives CDR1 KGHSH, CDR2 LQKENI. V gave up 3 bases and J gave up 3 bases; unmatched junction bases: 7. The CDR3 loop spans 15 amino acids. CDR3 sequence reads: CASSPSGGGDYGYTF. The CDR3 DNA reads TGTGCCAGCTCACCCTCGGGAGGGGGCGACTATGGCTACACCTTC.

This clone was detected only once. The chain carries TRBV30 and TRBJ2-1; TRBD1 matches at 9 bases. Per the germline V gene, CDR1 is GTSNPN and CDR2 is SVGIG (reference sequence). Trimming cost V 0 bases and J 2 bases; bases outside gene matches: 5. The CDR3 loop spans 16 amino acids. The CDR3 sequence is CAWSVRTGVTYNEQFF. CDR3 sequence (DNA): TGTGCCTGGAGTGTCCGGACAGGGGTGACCTACAATGAGCAGTTCTTC.

V and J are TRBV2 and TRBJ2-7; 7 nucleotides line up with TRBD2. The CDR3 totals 17 residues. Per the germline V gene, CDR1 is SNHLY and CDR2 is FYNNEI. V trimming: 5 bases; J trimming: 1 base; junction bases outside the gene matches: 14. The CDR3 sequence is CASSNIKASGHSYEQYF. DNA of the CDR3: TGTGCCAGCAGTAATATAAAAGCTAGCGGACATTCCTACGAGCAGTACTTC.

The chain employs TRBV7-9 and TRBJ2-5, with 10 bases identical to TRBD2. Losses at the gene ends were 3 bases for V and 2 bases for J; bases not matched to a gene: 9. The CDR3 sequence is 17 residues long. CDR1 is SEHNR and CDR2 is FQNEAQ in the germline V gene (reference sequence). The CDR3 DNA is TGTGCCAGCAGCTTCCCCGGACTAGCGGAGGTTCAAGAGACCCAGTACTTC. Translated: CASSFPGLAEVQETQYF.

As for this clone: Different DNA sequences within this sample yield the same CDR3. The rearrangement joins TRBV28 to TRBJ2-7, with 12 nucleotides matching TRBD2. V gave up 4 bases and J gave up 4 bases; unmatched junction bases: 2. Germline CDR1 reads MDHEN; CDR2 reads SYDVKM. The CDR3 is 14 residues long. In DNA form, the CDR3 reads TGTGCCAGCAGTTCACTAGCGGGAGGTTACGAGCAGTACTTC. It specifies CASSSLAGGYEQYF. The whole variable domain, remainder taken from reference TRBV28 and TRBJ2-7, is DVKVTQSSRYLVKRTGEKVFLECVQDMDHENMFWYRQDPGLGLRLIYFSYDVKMKEKGDIPEGYSVSREKKERFSLILESASTNQTSMYLCASSSLAGGYEQYFGPGTRLTVT.

As for this clone: Other DNA sequences in the same sample also yield this CDR3. The CDR3 is CASSLGDEQFF. The CDR3 DNA is TGTGCCAGCAGTTTGGGAGATGAGCAGTTCTTC. The chain recombines TRBV27 with TRBJ2-1, with a weak D call TRBD2 (5 bases). This CDR3 is 11 amino acids long. V was trimmed by 3 bases and J by 8 bases, leaving 5 bases between them. The germline V gene encodes CDR1 MNHEY and CDR2 SMNVEV (reference sequence).

The J gene is TRBJ2-3, the V gene TRBV15; the D call may be TRBD1 or TRBD2 (6 bases each). Germline CDR1 reads LNHNV; CDR2 reads YYDKDF (reference sequence). This CDR3 region has 17 residues. Trimming left V 2 bases short and J 0 bases short, with 15 bases between. The CDR3 loop reads CATSRSPGGKSTDTQYF. As DNA, the CDR3 is TGTGCCACCAGCAGATCCCCCGGGGGCAAAAGCACAGATACGCAGTATTTT.

This chain links TRBV7-9 with TRBJ2-1; 12 nucleotides line up with TRBD1. Germline V gene data show CDR1 as SEHNR and CDR2 as FQNEAQ (reference sequence). The CDR3 is 18 amino acids. V was clipped by 6 bases and J by 7 bases; unmatched bases: 16. CDR3 sequence (DNA): TGTGCCAGCAGATCTAGAACCGGGACAGGGGGCGCGTGGAATGAGCAGTTCTTC. This gives the protein CASRSRTGTGGAWNEQFF.

The J gene is TRBJ2-7, the V gene TRBV7-9; 7 positions agree with TRBD2. Germline V CDR1 and CDR2: SEHNR, FQNEAQ (reference sequence). The junction had 13 bases not matched to a gene; V was cut back by 6 bases and J by 2 bases. This CDR3 spans 16 amino acids. The CDR3 loop is CASSFDLAEETYEQYF. As DNA, the CDR3 is TGTGCCAGCAGTTTCGACCTAGCGGAAGAGACCTACGAGCAGTACTTC.

The V call is TRBV28, the J call TRBJ1-1, with a weak D call TRBD1 (5 bases). V lost 8 bases to trimming and J lost 1 base, with 20 bases between them. Germline lookup yields CDR1 MDHEN and CDR2 SYDVKM. The CDR3 spans 16 residues. This chain's CDR3 is CASPPDSALGNTEAFF. CDR3 in DNA: TGTGCCAGCCCACCCGACAGCGCCCTGGGGAACACTGAAGCTTTCTTT.

V is TRBV5-1 and J is TRBJ2-3; no definite D call. Germline-derived CDR1 and CDR2 are SGHRS and YFSETQ. This CDR3 is built from 13 residues. V lost 5 bases to trimming and J lost 5 bases, with 12 bases between them. DNA for the CDR3: TGCGCCAGCAGGAGGAGAGGAGAAGATACGCAGTATTTT. It yields the protein CASRRRGEDTQYF.